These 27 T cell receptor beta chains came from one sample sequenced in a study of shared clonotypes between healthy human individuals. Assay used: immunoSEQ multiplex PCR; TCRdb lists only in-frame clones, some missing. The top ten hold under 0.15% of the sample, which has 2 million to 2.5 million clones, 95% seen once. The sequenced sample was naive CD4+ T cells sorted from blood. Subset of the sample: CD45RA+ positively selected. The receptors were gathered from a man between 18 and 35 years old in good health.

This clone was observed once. The CDR3 loop is CASSSLAGKGNEQFF. Written as DNA, the CDR3 is TGTGCCAGCAGCTCGCTAGCGGGAAAAGGCAATGAGCAGTTCTTC. The V and J genes are TRBV11-2 and TRBJ2-1, with 9 bases matching TRBD2. This CDR3 has 15 residues. Trimming cost V 4 bases and J 6 bases; bases outside gene matches: 7. Germline CDR1 SGHAT, CDR2 FQNNGV.

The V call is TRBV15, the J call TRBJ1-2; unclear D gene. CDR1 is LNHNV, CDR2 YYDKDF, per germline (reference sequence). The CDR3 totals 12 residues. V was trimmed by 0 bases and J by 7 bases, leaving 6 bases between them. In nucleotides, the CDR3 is TGTGCCACCAGCAGAGATCGAAGTGGCTACACCTTC. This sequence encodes CATSRDRSGYTF.

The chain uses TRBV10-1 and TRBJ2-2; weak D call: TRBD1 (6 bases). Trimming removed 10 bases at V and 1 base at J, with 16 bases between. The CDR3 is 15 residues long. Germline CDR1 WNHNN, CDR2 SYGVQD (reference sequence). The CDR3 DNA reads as TGCGCCACCCAGAAGGACAGATTGAACACCGGGGAGCTGTTTTTT. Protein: CATQKDRLNTGELFF.

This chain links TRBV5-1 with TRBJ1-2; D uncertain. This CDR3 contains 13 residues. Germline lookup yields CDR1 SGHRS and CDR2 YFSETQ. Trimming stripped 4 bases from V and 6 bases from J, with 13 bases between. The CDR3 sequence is CASSPGLPDGYTF. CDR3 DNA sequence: TGCGCCAGCAGCCCCGGACTGCCTGATGGCTACACCTTC.

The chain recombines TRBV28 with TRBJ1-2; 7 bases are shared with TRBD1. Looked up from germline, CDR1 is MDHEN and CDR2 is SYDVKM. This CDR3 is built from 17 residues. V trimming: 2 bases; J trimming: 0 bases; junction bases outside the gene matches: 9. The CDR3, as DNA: TGTGCCAGCAGTTTAGTGGCAGGGGGTGACCCTAACTATGGCTACACCTTC. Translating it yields CASSLVAGGDPNYGYTF.

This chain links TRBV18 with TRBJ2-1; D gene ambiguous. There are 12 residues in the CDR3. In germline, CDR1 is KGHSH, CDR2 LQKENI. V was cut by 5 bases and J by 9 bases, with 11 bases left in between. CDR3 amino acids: CASSFSELEQFF. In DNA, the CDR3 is TGTGCCAGCTCATTCTCCGAGCTTGAGCAGTTCTTC.

CDR3 amino acids: CASNRQTGVRNEQFF. Written as DNA, the CDR3 is TGTGCCAGCAATCGACAGACAGGGGTCCGCAATGAGCAGTTCTTC. The gene calls are TRBV6-1 and TRBJ2-1, with 8 bases that match TRBD1. Trimming at V came to 7 bases and at J to 6 bases, leaving 11 bases not matched to a gene. Germline V lookup: CDR1 MNHNS, CDR2 SASEGT. The CDR3 totals 15 residues.

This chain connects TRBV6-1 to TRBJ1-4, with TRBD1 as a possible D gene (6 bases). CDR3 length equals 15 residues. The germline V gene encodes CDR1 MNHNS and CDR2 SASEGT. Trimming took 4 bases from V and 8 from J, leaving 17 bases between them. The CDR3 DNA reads TGTGCCAGCAGTGCCGAAACGGGACACAAAGAAAAACTGTTTTTT. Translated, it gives CASSAETGHKEKLFF.

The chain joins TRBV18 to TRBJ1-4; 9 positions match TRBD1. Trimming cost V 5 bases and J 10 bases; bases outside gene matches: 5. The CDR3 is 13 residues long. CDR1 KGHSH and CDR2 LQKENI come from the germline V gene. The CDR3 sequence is CASSTATGGKLFF. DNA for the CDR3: TGTGCCAGCTCAACAGCGACAGGGGGAAAACTGTTTTTT.

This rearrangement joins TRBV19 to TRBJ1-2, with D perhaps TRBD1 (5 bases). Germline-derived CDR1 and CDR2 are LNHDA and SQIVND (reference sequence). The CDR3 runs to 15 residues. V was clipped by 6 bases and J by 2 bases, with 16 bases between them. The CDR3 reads CASRLQGGTNYGYTF. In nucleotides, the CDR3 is TGTGCCAGTAGGTTGCAGGGCGGGACCAACTATGGCTACACCTTC.

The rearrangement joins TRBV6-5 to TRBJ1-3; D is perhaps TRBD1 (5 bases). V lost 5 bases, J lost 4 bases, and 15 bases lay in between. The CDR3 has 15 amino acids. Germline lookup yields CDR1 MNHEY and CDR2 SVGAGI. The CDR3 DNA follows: TGTGCCAGCAGTCCGGGACTTCACTACGGAAACACCATATATTTT. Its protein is CASSPGLHYGNTIYF.

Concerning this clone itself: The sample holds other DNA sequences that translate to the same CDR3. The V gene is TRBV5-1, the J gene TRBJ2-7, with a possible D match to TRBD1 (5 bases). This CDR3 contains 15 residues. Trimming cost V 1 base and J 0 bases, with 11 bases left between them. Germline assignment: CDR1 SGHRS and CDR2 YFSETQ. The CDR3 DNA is TGCGCCAGCAGCTTGCCAGGGCTGAGCTCCTACGAGCAGTACTTC. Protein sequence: CASSLPGLSSYEQYF.

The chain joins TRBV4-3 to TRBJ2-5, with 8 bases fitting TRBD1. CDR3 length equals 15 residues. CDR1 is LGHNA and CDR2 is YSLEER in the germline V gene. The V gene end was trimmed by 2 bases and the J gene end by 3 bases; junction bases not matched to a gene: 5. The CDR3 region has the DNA TGCGCCAGCAGCCAACTCGGACAGGGAGAAGAGACCCAGTACTTC. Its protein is CASSQLGQGEETQYF.

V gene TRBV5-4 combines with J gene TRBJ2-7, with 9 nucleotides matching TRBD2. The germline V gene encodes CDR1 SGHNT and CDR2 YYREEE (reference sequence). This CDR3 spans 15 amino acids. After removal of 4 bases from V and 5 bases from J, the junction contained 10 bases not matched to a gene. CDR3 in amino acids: CASSRRGGGAHEQYF. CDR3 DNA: TGTGCCAGCAGCCGACGAGGCGGGGGGGCCCACGAGCAGTACTTC.

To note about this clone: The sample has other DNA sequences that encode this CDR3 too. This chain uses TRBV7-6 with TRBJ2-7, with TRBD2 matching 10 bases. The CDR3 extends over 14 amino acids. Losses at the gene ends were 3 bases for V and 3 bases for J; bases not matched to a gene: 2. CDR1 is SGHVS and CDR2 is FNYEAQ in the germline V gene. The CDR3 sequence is CASSLASGSYEQYF. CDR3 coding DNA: TGTGCCAGCAGCTTGGCTAGCGGGAGCTACGAGCAGTACTTC.

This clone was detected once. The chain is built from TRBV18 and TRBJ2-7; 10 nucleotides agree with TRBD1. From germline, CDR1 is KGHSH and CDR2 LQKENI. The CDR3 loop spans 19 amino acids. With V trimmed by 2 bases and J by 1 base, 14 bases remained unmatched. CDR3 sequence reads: CASSPGTGASMIGSYEQYF. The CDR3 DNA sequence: TGTGCCAGCTCACCAGGGACAGGGGCGTCGATGATAGGATCCTACGAGCAGTACTTC.

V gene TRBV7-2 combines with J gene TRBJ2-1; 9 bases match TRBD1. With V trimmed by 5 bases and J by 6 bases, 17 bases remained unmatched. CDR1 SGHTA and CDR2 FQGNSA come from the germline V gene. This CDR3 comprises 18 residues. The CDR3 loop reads CASSRPGQGVRLRNEQFF. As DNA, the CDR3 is TGTGCCAGCAGCCGTCCGGGACAGGGTGTTAGGTTACGCAATGAGCAGTTCTTC.

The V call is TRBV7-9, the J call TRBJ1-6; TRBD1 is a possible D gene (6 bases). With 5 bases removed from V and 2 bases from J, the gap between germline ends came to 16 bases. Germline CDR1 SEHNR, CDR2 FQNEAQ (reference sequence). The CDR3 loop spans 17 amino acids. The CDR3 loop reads CASSGGDRSTYNSPLHF. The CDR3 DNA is TGTGCCAGCAGCGGGGGCGACAGATCAACCTATAATTCACCCCTCCACTTT.

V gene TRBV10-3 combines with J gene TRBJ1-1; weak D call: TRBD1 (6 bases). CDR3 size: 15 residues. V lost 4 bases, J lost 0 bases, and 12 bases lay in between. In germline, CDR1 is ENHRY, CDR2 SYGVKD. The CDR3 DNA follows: TGTGCCATCAGTGGGACAGTTGTTTTGAACACTGAAGCTTTCTTT. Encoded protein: CAISGTVVLNTEAFF.

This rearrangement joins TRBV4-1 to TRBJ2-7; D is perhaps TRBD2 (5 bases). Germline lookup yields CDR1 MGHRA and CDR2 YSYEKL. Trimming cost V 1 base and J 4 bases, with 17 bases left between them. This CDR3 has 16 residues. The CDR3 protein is CASSQVLGLTGYEQYF. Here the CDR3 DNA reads TGCGCCAGCAGCCAAGTGCTTGGCCTTACGGGGTACGAGCAGTACTTC.

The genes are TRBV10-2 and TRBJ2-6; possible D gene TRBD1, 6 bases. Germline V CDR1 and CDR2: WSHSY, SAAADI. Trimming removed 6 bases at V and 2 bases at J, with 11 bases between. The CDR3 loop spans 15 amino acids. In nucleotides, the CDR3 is TGCGCCAGCAGCAACCACAGGGCTGGGGCCAACGTCCTGACTTTC. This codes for CASSNHRAGANVLTF.

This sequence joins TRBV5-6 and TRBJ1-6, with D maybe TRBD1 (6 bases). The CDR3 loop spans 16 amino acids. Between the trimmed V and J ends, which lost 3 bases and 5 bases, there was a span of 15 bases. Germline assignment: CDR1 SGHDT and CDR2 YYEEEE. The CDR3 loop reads CASSSPGVEDNSPLHF. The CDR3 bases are TGTGCCAGCAGCTCCCCAGGGGTGGAAGATAATTCACCCCTCCACTTT.

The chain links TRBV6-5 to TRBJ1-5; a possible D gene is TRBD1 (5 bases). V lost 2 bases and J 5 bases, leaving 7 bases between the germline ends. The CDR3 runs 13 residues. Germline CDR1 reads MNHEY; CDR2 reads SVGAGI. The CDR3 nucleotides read TGTGCCAGCAGTTACCGGGGGGATCAGCCCCAGCATTTT. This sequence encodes CASSYRGDQPQHF.

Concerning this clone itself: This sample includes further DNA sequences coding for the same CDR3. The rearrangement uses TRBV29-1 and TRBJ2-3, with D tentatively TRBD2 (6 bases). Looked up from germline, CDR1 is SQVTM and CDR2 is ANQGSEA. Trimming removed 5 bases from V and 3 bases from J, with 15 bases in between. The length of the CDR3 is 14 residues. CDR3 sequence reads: CSVTPGLQTDTQYF. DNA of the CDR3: TGCAGCGTTACCCCGGGACTCCAGACAGATACGCAGTATTTT.

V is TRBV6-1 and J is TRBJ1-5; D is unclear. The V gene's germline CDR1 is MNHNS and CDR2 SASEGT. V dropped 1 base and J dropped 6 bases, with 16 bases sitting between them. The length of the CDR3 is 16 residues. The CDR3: CASSEEGGWVVQPQHF. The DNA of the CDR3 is TGTGCCAGCAGTGAAGAGGGAGGGTGGGTAGTTCAGCCCCAGCATTTT.

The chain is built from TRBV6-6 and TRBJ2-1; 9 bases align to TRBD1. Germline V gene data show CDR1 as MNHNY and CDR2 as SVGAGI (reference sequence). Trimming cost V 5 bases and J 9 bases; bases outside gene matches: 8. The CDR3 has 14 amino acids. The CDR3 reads CASSTGQGNPEQFF. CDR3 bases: TGTGCCAGCAGTACCGGACAGGGGAACCCTGAGCAGTTCTTC.

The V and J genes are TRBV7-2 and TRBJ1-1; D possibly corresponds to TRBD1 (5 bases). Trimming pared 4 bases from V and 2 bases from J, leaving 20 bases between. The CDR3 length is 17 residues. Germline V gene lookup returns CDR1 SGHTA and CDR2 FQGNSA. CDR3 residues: CASSSAGSSWGNTEAFF. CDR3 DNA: TGTGCCAGCAGCTCGGCAGGGAGTTCATGGGGAAACACTGAAGCTTTCTTT.